Each of the 29 T cell receptor beta chains below was sequenced from the same sample in a study of STAT5B mutations in CD4+ large granular lymphocyte leukemia (dated by TCRdb to between 2020 and 2023). The receptor library was made with the immunoSEQ multiplex PCR assay. What TCRdb holds here is the immuneACCESS table cut down to in-frame rearrangements. Part of the clones is not present; checked against another copy, under half of the missing clones reflect an unresolved V gene, and the others are unexplained. For this sample there are approximately 34,000 clones; roughly 72% appear just once. Of the sample, 2% falls within the top ten clones. The specimen sequenced was CD4+ T cells from blood buffy coats. These receptors were collected from a human donor in good health.

The chain has TRBV7-3 and TRBJ2-5, with D possibly being TRBD1 (6 bases). V lost 2 bases and J 5 bases, leaving 9 bases between the germline ends. The CDR3 extends over 13 amino acids. Germline V gives CDR1 SGHTA, CDR2 FQGTGA. The CDR3 DNA sequence: TGTGCCAGCAGCTTATCAGGGGTCGAGACCCAGTACTTC. Protein: CASSLSGVETQYF.

CDR3 in DNA: TGTGCCAGCAGGAAACACGATACTGAAGCTTTCTTT. Its protein is CASRKHDTEAFF. The chain couples TRBV2 to TRBJ1-1; no clear D. V was pared by 6 bases and J by 5 bases, with 10 bases between. This CDR3 comprises 12 residues. Germline V CDR1 and CDR2: SNHLY, FYNNEI.

The chain combines TRBV27 with TRBJ1-3; D unresolved. The CDR3 runs 13 residues. CDR1 MNHEY and CDR2 SMNVEV come from the germline V gene (reference sequence). Trimming stripped 5 bases from V and 8 bases from J, with 13 bases between. The chain's CDR3 is CASSTHPRDTIYF. Here the CDR3 DNA reads TGTGCCAGCAGTACACACCCCCGGGACACCATATATTTT.

The CDR3 nucleotides are TGCAGTGCTAGTCCGGAGGAGACCCAGTACTTC. Translating gives CSASPEETQYF. The chain employs TRBV20-1 and TRBJ2-5; D not certain. Germline V gives CDR1 DFQATT, CDR2 SNEGSKA (reference sequence). The CDR3 sequence is 11 residues long. The ends were cut back, 3 bases at V and 5 bases at J, with 7 bases in the middle.

J is TRBJ1-1 and V is TRBV10-3, with 9 bases that match TRBD1. The V gene's germline CDR1 is ENHRY and CDR2 SYGVKD. The CDR3 has 13 amino acids. V gave up 5 bases and J gave up 8 bases; unmatched junction bases: 6. CDR3 coding DNA: TGTGCCATCAGTCCCCGGGACAGGGAAGAAGCTTTCTTT. Protein sequence: CAISPRDREEAFF.

This chain joins TRBV5-6 and TRBJ2-2, with 9 bases fitting TRBD1. The junction had 13 bases not matched to a gene; V was cut back by 5 bases and J by 8 bases. Germline CDR1 reads SGHDT; CDR2 reads YYEEEE. The CDR3 sequence is 16 residues long. DNA for the CDR3: TGTGCCAGCAGTTCCGGGACAGGGACATCCCGGGGGGAGCTGTTTTTT. Amino acid sequence: CASSSGTGTSRGELFF.

The chain couples TRBV6-1 to TRBJ1-1; a possible D gene is TRBD1 (5 bases). V lost 3 bases and J 3 bases, leaving 11 bases between the germline ends. The germline gives CDR1 MNHNS, CDR2 SASEGT. The length of the CDR3 is 14 residues. The CDR3 sequence is CASSEGGRDTEAFF. The CDR3 DNA is TGTGCCAGCAGTGAGGGTGGCAGGGACACTGAAGCTTTCTTT.

V gene TRBV4-1 combines with J gene TRBJ2-5; TRBD2 matches at 11 bases. CDR3 length equals 17 residues. With V trimmed by 0 bases and J by 5 bases, 8 bases remained unmatched. Germline CDR1 is MGHRA and CDR2 is YSYEKL. CDR3: CASSQDFSGGAGETQYF. CDR3 DNA sequence: TGCGCCAGCAGCCAAGATTTTAGCGGGGGGGCGGGGGAGACCCAGTACTTC.

This chain joins TRBV19 and TRBJ1-2; tentative D call: TRBD1 (6 bases). Trimming stripped 3 bases from V and 5 bases from J, with 13 bases between. The CDR3 totals 14 residues. Germline values: CDR1 LNHDA, CDR2 SQIVND (reference sequence). The CDR3 DNA reads TGTGCCAGTAGTATTACCCGACAGGATTATGGCTACACCTTC. This translates into CASSITRQDYGYTF.

The chain links TRBV19 to TRBJ1-5; no firm D call. V lost 0 bases and J lost 6, with 12 bases in between. Germline V gene lookup returns CDR1 LNHDA and CDR2 SQIVND (reference sequence). The CDR3 is 15 residues long. CDR3 sequence reads: CASSIDRRVPQPQHF. The CDR3 DNA reads TGTGCCAGTAGTATAGATCGGAGGGTGCCTCAGCCCCAGCATTTT.

This clone turned up a few times. CDR3 coding DNA: TGTGCCAGCAGTGAATGGGACAGGGGTGGGACTGAAGCTTTCTTT. This codes for CASSEWDRGGTEAFF. The rearrangement links TRBV2 to TRBJ1-1, with TRBD1 matching over 10 bases. The ends lost 2 bases at V and 5 bases at J; junction bases unmatched: 5. Germline CDR1 reads SNHLY; CDR2 reads FYNNEI. The CDR3 extends over 15 amino acids.

The chain uses TRBV7-3 and TRBJ2-2; 8 bases are shared with TRBD1. The CDR3 spans 14 residues. The J segment lost 2 bases and the V segment lost 8 bases, leaving 4 bases of the junction unmatched. Per the germline V gene, CDR1 is SGHTA and CDR2 is FQGTGA. The CDR3 nucleotides are TGTGCCAGCGCGGGACAGGTAAACACCGGGGAGCTGTTTTTT. It codes for CASAGQVNTGELFF.

V and J are TRBV6-1 and TRBJ1-5; 7 bases fit TRBD1. The CDR3 totals 13 residues. V lost 4 bases to trimming and J lost 7 bases; unmatched junction nucleotides: 4. Per germline, CDR1 MNHNS and CDR2 SASEGT. CDR3 amino acids: CASSVGGEQPQHF. For the CDR3, the DNA is TGTGCCAGCAGTGTAGGGGGCGAGCAGCCCCAGCATTTT.

V is TRBV7-9 and J is TRBJ2-7; TRBD2 is a possible D gene (7 bases). The CDR3 is 14 amino acids. The germline V gene encodes CDR1 SEHNR and CDR2 FQNEAQ (reference sequence). V lost 1 base and J lost 5, with 12 bases in between. CDR3 region: CASSLGTRGDEQYF. CDR3 nucleotides: TGTGCCAGCAGCTTAGGGACTAGGGGGGACGAGCAGTACTTC.

This clone is a singleton in its sample. Here the CDR3 reads CAISESGALNTEAFF. The CDR3 coding sequence is TGTGCCATCAGTGAGTCGGGGGCCTTGAACACTGAAGCTTTCTTT. The chain links TRBV10-3 to TRBJ1-1, with D tentatively TRBD1 (6 bases). The V gene's germline CDR1 is ENHRY and CDR2 SYGVKD. This CDR3 region has 15 residues. V was trimmed by 0 bases and J by 0 bases, leaving 8 bases between them.

This clone was observed a few times. The chain couples TRBV5-1 to TRBJ2-4, with D possibly being TRBD1 (6 bases). V was clipped by 0 bases and J by 6 bases, with 10 bases between them. Looked up from germline, CDR1 is SGHRS and CDR2 is YFSETQ. This CDR3 spans 14 amino acids. The DNA for the CDR3 is TGCGCCAGCAGCTTGGGGGCAGGGGCAAACATTCAGTACTTC. The encoded protein is CASSLGAGANIQYF.

This clone has a handful of counts. The chain has TRBV19 and TRBJ1-1, with unresolved D. This CDR3 is 13 amino acids long. V was shortened by 5 bases and J by 0 bases, with 7 bases between the two germline ends. CDR1 LNHDA and CDR2 SQIVND come from the germline V gene (reference sequence). CDR3 loop: CASSVQMNTEAFF. CDR3 DNA: TGTGCCAGTAGTGTCCAGATGAACACTGAAGCTTTCTTT.

The chain is built from TRBV6-5 and TRBJ2-7; D gene uncertain. The germline V gene encodes CDR1 MNHEY and CDR2 SVGAGI. Trimming left V 6 bases short and J 0 bases short, with 12 bases between. There are 14 residues in the CDR3. The CDR3 sequence: CASSPAPFSYEQYF. The CDR3 DNA reads as TGTGCCAGCAGCCCCGCACCTTTCTCCTACGAGCAGTACTTC.

This chain uses TRBV19 with TRBJ2-3; D perhaps matches TRBD2 (6 bases). The CDR3 runs 14 residues. CDR1 and CDR2 from the germline V gene are LNHDA and SQIVND (reference sequence). Trimming cost V 5 bases and J 0 bases, with 9 bases left between them. DNA for the CDR3: TGTGCCAGTAGTCCCGGGACTAGCACAGATACGCAGTATTTT. This encodes CASSPGTSTDTQYF.

This clone has a handful of counts. The chain is built from TRBV5-1 and TRBJ1-1, with D unclear. Trimming removed 4 bases from V and 5 bases from J, with 12 bases in between. The length of the CDR3 is 13 residues. Germline V gene lookup returns CDR1 SGHRS and CDR2 YFSETQ. CDR3 DNA sequence: TGCGCCAGCAGCCCAGGTATGGGGACTGAAGCTTTCTTT. Translated: CASSPGMGTEAFF.

The count of this clone is one. The chain recombines TRBV5-4 with TRBJ2-1; tentatively, D is TRBD2 (5 bases). Germline loops: CDR1 SGHNT, CDR2 YYREEE (reference sequence). V was pared by 1 base and J by 7 bases, with 12 bases between. This CDR3 contains 14 residues. CDR3 in DNA: TGTGCCAGCAGCTTGAGGGTCGGGGTAAATGAGCAGTTCTTC. This translates into CASSLRVGVNEQFF.

The chain employs TRBV30 and TRBJ1-3, with a tentative D call TRBD1 (5 bases). The germline V gene encodes CDR1 GTSNPN and CDR2 SVGIG (reference sequence). Trimming removed 8 bases at V and 4 bases at J, with 21 bases between. This CDR3 comprises 15 residues. CDR3 protein: CAHRDGPAGGNTIYF. Here the CDR3 DNA reads TGTGCCCATCGGGACGGGCCGGCGGGCGGAAACACCATATATTTT.

This chain joins TRBV5-4 and TRBJ2-3; 14 bases match TRBD2. The CDR3 is made up of 16 amino acids. V was clipped by 1 base and J by 4 bases; unmatched bases: 2. Germline lookup yields CDR1 SGHNT and CDR2 YYREEE (reference sequence). The DNA of the CDR3 is TGTGCCAGCAGCTTGAAGACTAGCGGGGGGGCAGATACGCAGTATTTT. Its translation is CASSLKTSGGADTQYF.

J is TRBJ2-7 and V is TRBV7-3; perhaps TRBD1 as D (6 bases). The V and J ends lost 5 bases and 7 bases respectively, with 15 bases between them. The CDR3 loop spans 13 amino acids. In germline, CDR1 is SGHTA, CDR2 FQGTGA. Written as DNA, the CDR3 is TGTGCCAGCAGCCCTACAGGGCTCGATGAGCAGTACTTC. Protein sequence: CASSPTGLDEQYF.

This clone was seen a handful of times. The gene calls are TRBV30 and TRBJ1-1, with D perhaps matching TRBD1 (5 bases). Trimming took off 1 base at V and 1 base at J, with 7 bases between the two ends. Germline lookup yields CDR1 GTSNPN and CDR2 SVGIG (reference sequence). This CDR3 spans 13 amino acids. The CDR3 nucleotides read TGTGCCTGGAGTGGGCAGGGGAACACTGAAGCTTTCTTT. This codes for CAWSGQGNTEAFF. The whole variable domain, filled in from reference TRBV30 and TRBJ1-1, reads SQTIHQWPATLVQPVGSPLSLECTVEGTSNPNLYWYRQAAGRGLQLLFYSVGIGQISSEVPQNLSASRPQDRQFILSSKKLLLSDSGFYLCAWSGQGNTEAFFGQGTRLTVV.

The rearrangement links TRBV7-2 to TRBJ1-2; tentative D call: TRBD1 (6 bases). The V end lost 0 bases, the J end lost 0 bases, and 14 bases lay between the germline ends. CDR3 size: 17 residues. The germline V gene encodes CDR1 SGHTA and CDR2 FQGNSA. The CDR3 spells CASSLAGPEGANYGYTF. CDR3 nucleotides: TGTGCCAGCAGCTTAGCCGGGCCCGAGGGGGCTAACTATGGCTACACCTTC.

The chain links TRBV2 to TRBJ1-2; D not certain. From germline, CDR1 is SNHLY and CDR2 FYNNEI. There are 14 residues in the CDR3. Trimming cost V 6 bases and J 5 bases, with 16 bases left between them. This CDR3 reads CASSLREGAYGYTF. The CDR3 DNA is TGTGCCAGCAGCCTACGGGAGGGCGCTTATGGCTACACCTTC.

The V call is TRBV29-1, the J call TRBJ1-2; possible D gene TRBD1, 6 bases. Trimming removed 4 bases at V and 2 bases at J, with 14 bases between. CDR1 is SQVTM, CDR2 ANQGSEA, per germline. The CDR3 has 14 residues. Here the CDR3 reads CSVGRGTENYGYTF. The CDR3 DNA reads TGCAGCGTTGGCAGGGGCACGGAGAACTATGGCTACACCTTC.

V usage is TRBV7-2 and J usage is TRBJ1-2; the match to TRBD1 covers 7 bases. From germline, CDR1 is SGHTA and CDR2 FQGNSA. V dropped 5 bases and J dropped 8; count of bases not matched to a gene: 14. This CDR3 comprises 15 residues. CDR3 sequence (DNA): TGTGCCAGCAGCGGCGGAGGGGGCGAGGTGTACGGCTACACCTTC. This codes for CASSGGGGEVYGYTF.